The sample holds a few counts of the clone carrying this T cell receptor beta chain. Its cognate antigen is unknown. Germline lookup yields CDR1 DFQATT and CDR2 SNEGSKA (reference sequence). The CDR3 covers 14 residues. The junction had 9 bases not matched to a gene; V was cut back by 6 bases and J by 6 bases. This specimen belongs to a study of response to subunit inactivated influenza vaccine. Whole-study results and caveats: Authors suggested few new T cells are recruited by each seasonal influenza vaccination.

TCRdb re-analysed the RT-PCR reads in MiXCR, keeping a single row per CDR3 protein. Seen here are about 520,000 distinct CDR3 sequences, over 9.5% observed once, and the top ten hold 12%. This sample comprised PBMCs from blood, obtained roughly 45 days after vaccination. The J gene is TRBJ2-1, the V gene TRBV20-1; 9 bases are shared with TRBD2. The receptor's source is a man aged 50-60 years who received an inactivated influenza vaccine. DNA for the CDR3: TGCAGTGCCCACGTTAGCGGGAGAGCCAATGAGCAGTTCTTC. It codes for CSAHVSGRANEQFF.